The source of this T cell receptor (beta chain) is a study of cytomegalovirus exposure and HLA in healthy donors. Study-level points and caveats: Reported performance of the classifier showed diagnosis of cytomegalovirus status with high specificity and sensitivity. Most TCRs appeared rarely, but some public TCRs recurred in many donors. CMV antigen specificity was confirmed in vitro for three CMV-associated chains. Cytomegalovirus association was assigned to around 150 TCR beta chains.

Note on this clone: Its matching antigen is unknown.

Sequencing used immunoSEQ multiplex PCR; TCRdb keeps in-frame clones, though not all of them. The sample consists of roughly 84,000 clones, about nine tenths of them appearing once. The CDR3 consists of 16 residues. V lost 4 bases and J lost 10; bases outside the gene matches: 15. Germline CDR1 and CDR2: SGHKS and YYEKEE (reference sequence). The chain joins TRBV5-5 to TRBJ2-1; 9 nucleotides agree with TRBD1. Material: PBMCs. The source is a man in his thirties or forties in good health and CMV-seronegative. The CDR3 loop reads CASSVTAGQGRVEQFF. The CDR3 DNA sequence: TGTGCCAGCAGCGTAACAGCGGGACAGGGTAGGGTGGAGCAGTTCTTC.